This T cell receptor beta chain stems from a study of CD8 T cells in ankylosing spondylitis. The study, taken as a whole, reports: A TCR beta motif of eight highly homologous variants appeared characteristic of ankylosing spondylitis blood. Reportedly, matched ankylosing spondylitis synovial fluid was significantly enriched for disease-linked clones.

This clonotype was recorded many times. Its antigen is unknown. MiXCR, applied by TCRdb to the 5' RACE reads, yields one record per CDR3 protein. Of more than 400,000 distinct CDR3 sequences in the sample, less than 6% were seen once. The CDR3 contains 15 residues. Germline CDR1 reads SGHTA; CDR2 reads FQGNSA. V lost 0 bases and J lost 8; bases outside the gene matches: 4. The chain couples TRBV7-2 to TRBJ1-4; TRBD1 matches at 9 bases. This receptor was obtained from a male donor with ankylosing spondylitis. Specimen: blood, either unsorted or a sorted T cell fraction (not recorded which). In DNA, the CDR3 is TGTGCCAGCAGCTTAGCCCCCGGGACAGGGGAAAAACTGTTTTTT. Its protein is CASSLAPGTGEKLFF.